This TCR beta chain was observed in a study of human T cells and chemical hapten exposure. Overall study results and limits: After DPC sensitization, TCRs above 1 in 1000 frequency showed no change.

Notes on this clonotype: The antigen remains unidentified.

Library preparation tagged each individual cDNA molecule with a unique molecular identifier. TCRdb passed the 5' RACE reads through MiXCR, listing each CDR3 protein once. The sample records about 120,000 distinct CDR3 sequences, around a fifth being singletons. Germline V lookup: CDR1 SGHAT, CDR2 FQNNGV. CDR3 length: 19 amino acids. V lost 4 bases and J 2 bases, leaving 27 bases between the germline ends. Whole blood, unfractionated, served as the material for total RNA extraction. The chain couples TRBV11-2 to TRBJ2-7; maybe TRBD1 (6 bases). The TCR was taken from a human donor in good health. This chain's CDR3 is CASSSGTVSGAAPPYEQYF. CDR3 bases: TGTGCCAGCAGCTCAGGGACCGTTTCAGGGGCCGCCCCCCCCTACGAGCAGTACTTC. The variable domain in full, with the rest retrieved from reference TRBV11-2 and TRBJ2-7, is EAGVAQSPRYKIIEKRQSVAFWCNPISGHATLYWYQQILGQGPKLLIQFQNNGVVDDSQLPKDRFSAERLKGVDSTLKIQPAKLEDSAVYLCASSSGTVSGAAPPYEQYFGPGTRLTVT.